Here is one TCR beta chain with its context. This specimen comes from a study of cytomegalovirus exposure and HLA in healthy donors. The donors were part of the validation cohort, which consisted of over a hundred subjects and was separate from the first cohort of 666 subjects. Trimming left V 4 bases short and J 3 bases short, with 10 bases between. The germline CDR1 and CDR2 sequences are MDHEN and SYDVKM. CDR3 length: 13 amino acids. Assay: immunoSEQ multiplex PCR; the TCRdb copy retains only in-frame clones and omits some. Of about 130,000 clones in the sample, around 95% were seen once. The V and J genes are TRBV28 and TRBJ2-7; a weak D match, TRBD1 (5 bases). The source of this sequence is a man aged 18 to 29 in good health and CMV-seronegative. Sequenced material: PBMCs. CDR3 coding DNA: TGTGCCAGCAGTTCTATCGACAGCTACGAGCAGTACTTC. It specifies CASSSIDSYEQYF.